This entry features one T cell receptor (beta chain) sequence. Antigen unknown. This entry is derived from a study of OX40 agonist ivuxolimab in advanced cancers. Study-wide background: The drug used for patients, ivuxolimab, was an agonistic anti-OX40 (CD134) antibody. Ivuxolimab doses were 0.01, 0.1, 0.3, 1.5, 3 or 10 mg/kg every 2 weeks. Findings and caveats of the study: On average, CD8+ T cells showed a greater number of expanded clones than CD4+.

Trimming pared 3 bases from V and 5 bases from J, leaving 10 bases between. This CDR3 is 13 amino acids long. The V gene's germline CDR1 is KGHSH and CDR2 LQKENI. Patients had blood sampled at baseline and again on cycle 4 day 1 and cycle 7 day 1. Produced via immunoSEQ multiplex PCR; TCRdb's table is partial and in-frame only. Among about 48,000 clones listed, more than 75% were seen once. The chain carries TRBV18 and TRBJ1-1, with a possible D match to TRBD1 (5 bases). This clonotype was obtained from an adult with an advanced solid tumor such as melanoma, head and neck, liver or kidney cancer. This material consisted of CD4+ or CD8+ T cells sorted from blood, taken in a trial of the OX40 agonist ivuxolimab. DNA of the CDR3: TGTGCCAGCTCACCTGACAGAAGGACTGAAGCTTTCTTT. It yields the protein CASSPDRRTEAFF.